This T cell receptor beta chain came from a study of molecular identifiers for immune sequencing clone quantification. Libraries for naive CD8 T cells, which were made from approximately 20,000 to 980,000 sorted cells, drew on 10%, 30% or 50% of the RNA. Sorting recovered naive CD8 T cells on a CD8+CD4-CCR7+CD45RA+ profile. Previously described methods with listed TCR primers produced the bulk TCR libraries. One entry per CDR3 protein, called by TCRdb with MiXCR from the PCR reads. Here the sample spans some 580,000 distinct CDR3 sequences, 25% being singletons. This clonotype was detected only a few times. A much larger clonotype is one base distant, so this may be a read error. The V gene's germline CDR1 is SQVTM and CDR2 ANQGSEA. The CDR3 is 14 amino acids.

This TCR came from a human donor in good health. Some libraries in this study had Jurkat cell RNA spiked in. Specimen: naive CD8+ T cells from blood, with Jurkat cell RNA spiked in. Described subset: FACS-sorted CD8+CD4-CCR7+CD45RA+ naive T cells. The chain joins TRBV29-1 to TRBJ2-7; D not resolved. CDR3 amino acids: CSVDRGYGSYKQYF. The CDR3 nucleotides read TGCAGCGTTGACCGTGGCTATGGGTCCTACAAGCAGTACTTC.